This T cell receptor (beta chain) is drawn from a study of shared clonotypes between healthy human individuals. Study details: CD4 naive cells filled three plates per donor, CD4 memory three, CD8 naive two and CD8 memory one.

For this clone: The antigen is unknown.

Study-level points and caveats: Naive subsets generally had larger estimated richness than memory subsets.

The CDR3 extends over 16 amino acids. Germline V gene data show CDR1 as MDHEN and CDR2 as SYDVKM. Trimming removed 2 bases at V and 9 bases at J, with 17 bases between. At the deep level, the assay was run. The data were produced by immunoSEQ multiplex PCR, yet TCRdb's version contains in-frame clones alone and is incomplete. The sample yields about 2.4 million clones, roughly 93% seen once. The receptor was derived from a man aged 18 to 35 in good health. Some clones in this sample may be carry-over from other donors' samples. The chain is built from TRBV28 and TRBJ1-6; D gene ambiguous. Sequencing was carried out using naive CD4+ T cells from PBMCs. As to subset: CD45RA+ positively selected. CDR3 amino acids: CASSLRSWQQTSPLHF. CDR3 in DNA: TGTGCCAGCAGTTTACGCTCGTGGCAGCAAACTTCACCCCTCCACTTT.